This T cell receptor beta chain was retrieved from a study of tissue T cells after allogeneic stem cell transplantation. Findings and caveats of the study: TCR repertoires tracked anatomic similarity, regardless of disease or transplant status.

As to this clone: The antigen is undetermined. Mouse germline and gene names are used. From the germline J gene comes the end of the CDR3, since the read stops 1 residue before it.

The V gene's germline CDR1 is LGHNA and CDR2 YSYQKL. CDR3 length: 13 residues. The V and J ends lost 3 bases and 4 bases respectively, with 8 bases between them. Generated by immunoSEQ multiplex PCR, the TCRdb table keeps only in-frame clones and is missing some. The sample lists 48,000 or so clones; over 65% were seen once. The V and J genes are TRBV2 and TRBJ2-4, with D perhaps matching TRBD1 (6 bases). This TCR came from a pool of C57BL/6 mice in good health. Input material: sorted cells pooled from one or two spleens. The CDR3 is CASSQGQKNTLYF. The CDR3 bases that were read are TGTGCCAGCAGCCAGGGACAAAAAAACACCTTGTAC.